What follows are 23 T cell receptor beta chains derived from one specimen sequenced in a study of T cells in women clearing cervical HPV infection. Repertoires were generated with immunoSEQ multiplex PCR, while TCRdb's copy carries only in-frame clones and drops some. This sample's table reports about 27,000 clones. Input material: blood buffy coat. The receptors come from a woman between 18 and 70 years old with a cervical HPV16 infection that either progressed to CIN3+ or cleared (not recorded which).

Remarks on this clone: The observed sequence ends 3 residues before the CDR3 terminus, with the missing tail filled in from the germline J gene. The V call is TRBV30, the J call TRBJ1-2; no definite D call. The CDR3 loop spans 13 amino acids. CDR1 is GTSNPN and CDR2 is SVGIG in the germline V gene (reference sequence). V gave up 0 bases and J gave up 4 bases, with 9 bases separating them. CDR3 amino acids: CAWSVAGIYGYTF. The sequenced part of the CDR3 DNA is TGTGCCTGGAGTGTAGCGGGGATCTATGGC.

On this clone itself: The read finishes 3 residues shy of the CDR3 end, and the germline J gene is used to complete it. The chain carries TRBV7-2 and TRBJ2-1; 7 bases match TRBD2. CDR1 and CDR2 (germline): SGHTA, FQGNSA. Trimming cost V 10 bases and J 4 bases; bases outside gene matches: 7. The CDR3 contains 13 residues. The CDR3 bases that were read are TGTGCCATTCCACTGGGGGGGTACAATGAG. It translates to CAIPLGGYNE. Given in full, the CDR3 is CAIPLGGYNEQFF.

Comments on this clone: The CDR3 end lies 3 residues beyond the end of the read and is filled in from the germline J gene. The rearrangement joins TRBV11-3 to TRBJ2-5; 13 positions agree with TRBD2. V lost 6 bases and J lost 5; bases outside the gene matches: 6. Per the germline V gene, CDR1 is SGHNT and CDR2 is YENEEA. CDR3 length: 15 residues. The CDR3 sequence: CASSSLAGGSETQYF. CDR3 DNA (partial): TGTGCCAGCAGTTCACTAGCGGGAGGGTCGGAGACC. The complete variable domain, with remaining parts taken from reference TRBV11-3 and TRBJ2-5, reads EAGVVQSPRYKIIEKKQPVAFWCNPISGHNTLYWYLQNLGQGPELLIRYENEEAVDDSQLPKDRFSAERLKGVDSTLKIQPAELGDSAVYLCASSSLAGGSETQYFGPGTRLLVL.

As concerns this clone: The CDR3 goes on 3 residues after the read ends, and that part is filled in from the germline J gene. The chain is built from TRBV7-2 and TRBJ1-1; D is uncertain. Germline V lookup: CDR1 SGHTA, CDR2 FQGNSA. The CDR3 runs to 13 residues. CDR3: CASSLVPAGLAFF. CDR3 DNA (partial): TGTGCCAGCAGCTTAGTCCCAGCGGGCCTA.

Concerning this clone: Read coverage stops 3 residues before the CDR3 terminus; the germline J gene supplies the remainder. V usage is TRBV2 and J usage is TRBJ2-3; 8 nucleotides align to TRBD1. V lost 0 bases and J lost 7; bases outside the gene matches: 6. Germline loops: CDR1 SNHLY, CDR2 FYNNEI. The CDR3 has 15 residues. The CDR3 loop reads CASSEAPDRGNTQYF. CDR3 bases read: TGTGCCAGCAGTGAAGCGCCCGACAGGGGTAATACG.

CDR3 DNA, as far as it was read: TGCGCCAGCAGCTTTCAGGGGGCAGAAGAGACC. As protein: CASSFQGAEET. The CDR3 in full is CASSFQGAEETQYF. The chain is built from TRBV5-1 and TRBJ2-5; 8 positions match TRBD1. The read stops 3 residues short of the end of the CDR3; the missing end is completed from the germline J gene. CDR3 length: 14 residues. Germline V gives CDR1 SGHRS, CDR2 YFSETQ. With 2 bases clipped from V and 3 bases from J, the junction kept 3 bases outside the gene matches.

Points on this clone: The CDR3 extends 3 residues past the end of the read, so its final part is completed from the germline J gene. The rearrangement links TRBV20-1 to TRBJ1-2; no reliable D call. Germline values: CDR1 DFQATT, CDR2 SNEGSKA (reference sequence). The CDR3 has 12 residues. The V and J ends lost 0 bases and 7 bases respectively, with 9 bases between them. CDR3 residues: CSARDSLRGYTF. Partial CDR3 DNA: TGCAGTGCTAGAGATAGTCTGCGTGGC.

In regard to this clone: The CDR3 extends 3 residues past the end of the read, so its final part is completed from the germline J gene. The J gene is TRBJ2-5, the V gene TRBV12-3 or TRBV12-4, with 12 bases fitting TRBD2. This CDR3 contains 17 residues. Germline trimming cut 7 bases from V and 3 bases from J; bases unmatched to any gene: 12. The DNA read from the CDR3 is TGTGCCAGCAATTTGGGACTGACTAGCGGGAGCGAAGAGACC. Translation: CASNLGLTSGSEET. The entire CDR3 is CASNLGLTSGSEETQYF.

The CDR3 protein is CSARESSYGYTF. Incomplete CDR3 DNA: TGCAGTGCTAGAGAAAGTAGCTATGGC. V and J are TRBV20-1 and TRBJ1-2; no firm D call. The read falls 3 residues short of the CDR3 end, and the missing part is taken from the germline J gene. CDR3 length equals 12 residues. Trimming took off 0 bases at V and 4 bases at J, with 6 bases between the two ends. Germline CDR1 is DFQATT and CDR2 is SNEGSKA (reference sequence).

In regard to this clone: The CDR3 end falls 3 residues outside the read, so it is completed with the germline J gene. This chain uses TRBV5-4 with TRBJ2-5, with D possibly matching TRBD2 (6 bases). Per the germline V gene, CDR1 is SGHNT and CDR2 is YYREEE (reference sequence). The CDR3 length is 12 residues. V was clipped by 5 bases and J by 5 bases, with 10 bases between them. The CDR3 protein is CASSRGLETQYF. Partial CDR3 DNA: TGTGCCAGCAGTCGGGGGTTGGAGACC.

Concerning this clone itself: The CDR3 end lies 3 residues beyond the end of the read and is filled in from the germline J gene. This chain joins TRBV6-1 and TRBJ2-2; unclear D gene. From germline, CDR1 is MNHNS and CDR2 SASEGT. V lost 2 bases, J lost 4 bases, and 11 bases lay in between. The CDR3 extends over 15 amino acids. The CDR3 here is CASSETLPPTGELFF. The sequenced CDR3 bases are TGTGCCAGCAGTGAAACCCTACCCCCCACCGGGGAG.

This clone is classed as medium-sized (0.01 to 0.1%) by frequency. The missing CDR3 end, 3 residues past where the read stops, is filled in from the germline J gene. The rearrangement joins TRBV30 to TRBJ2-4; D possibly corresponds to TRBD2 (5 bases). The CDR3 is 14 amino acids. Germline CDR1 GTSNPN, CDR2 SVGIG (reference sequence). Trimming left V 3 bases short and J 0 bases short, with 9 bases between. CDR3 region: CAWRDGVAKNIQYF. The DNA read from the CDR3 is TGTGCCTGGAGGGACGGGGTAGCCAAAAACATT.

About this clone itself: The read finishes 3 residues shy of the CDR3 end, and the germline J gene is used to complete it. V gene TRBV7-9 combines with J gene TRBJ1-2; weak D call: TRBD1 (5 bases). The CDR3 spans 15 residues. Germline loops: CDR1 SEHNR, CDR2 FQNEAQ (reference sequence). The sequenced part of the CDR3 DNA is TGTGCCAGCAGCTTATGGCGGGGGAGCTCCTACGAC. It is translated as CASSLWRGSSYD. The full-length CDR3 reads as CASSLWRGSSYDYTF.

The CDR3 region is CSARVPTAEEKLFF. The CDR3 DNA, read in part, is TGCAGTGCTAGAGTTCCGACTGCGGAGGAAAAA. The chain links TRBV20-1 to TRBJ1-4; D call uncertain. The read terminates 3 residues before the CDR3 end, so the remaining end is supplied by the germline J gene. The CDR3 runs to 14 residues. Germline V gives CDR1 DFQATT, CDR2 SNEGSKA (reference sequence). The germline V and J ends were trimmed by 1 base and 8 bases, with 14 bases remaining between them.

On this clone: The read comes to an end 3 residues before the CDR3 does, leaving the germline J gene to fill in the end. This chain uses TRBV7-3 with TRBJ2-1; possibly TRBD2 for D (6 bases). The CDR3 sequence is 14 residues long. Germline-derived CDR1 and CDR2 are SGHTA and FQGTGA. Trimming removed 2 bases at V and 1 base at J, with 6 bases between. The part of the CDR3 DNA that was read is TGTGCCAGCAGCTTAGCGGGGTCCTACAATGAG. It yields the protein CASSLAGSYNE. The full-length CDR3 reads as CASSLAGSYNEQFF.

As regards this clone: The read terminates 3 residues before the CDR3 end, so the remaining end is supplied by the germline J gene. The chain links TRBV11-3 to TRBJ2-3; D is uncertain. With 5 bases removed from V and 3 bases from J, the gap between germline ends came to 3 bases. This CDR3 spans 11 amino acids. From germline, CDR1 is SGHNT and CDR2 YENEEA. CDR3 loop: CASSRTDTQYF. CDR3 DNA (partial): TGTGCCAGCAGCCGGACAGATACG.

Remarks on this clone: The CDR3 is cut off 3 residues early in the read; its end comes from the germline J gene. The chain combines TRBV7-2 with TRBJ2-2; 7 nucleotides align to TRBD2. J lost 3 bases, V lost 6 bases, and 7 bases had no gene match. CDR1 and CDR2 from the germline V gene are SGHTA and FQGNSA. The CDR3 is 15 amino acids. Here the CDR3 reads CASSLQAGYTGELFF. CDR3 DNA, as far as it was read: TGTGCCAGCAGTTTACAAGCGGGATACACCGGGGAG.

In the case of this clone: The CDR3 extends 3 residues past the end of the read, so its final part is completed from the germline J gene. The rearrangement uses TRBV20-1 and TRBJ2-5, with TRBD1 as a possible D gene (6 bases). Germline V gene sequence: CDR1 DFQATT, CDR2 SNEGSKA (reference sequence). The CDR3 loop spans 14 amino acids. The V gene lost 4 bases and the J gene lost 1 base, with 13 bases spanning the gap. The sequenced part of the CDR3 DNA is TGCAGTGCTACTTCCGGGACATTCCAAGAGACC. This sequence encodes CSATSGTFQET. The whole CDR3 sequence is CSATSGTFQETQYF.

Regarding this clone: The read gets to within 3 residues of the CDR3 end, and the germline J gene fills in the rest. The chain carries TRBV5-1 and TRBJ2-3; D might be TRBD2 (6 bases). This CDR3 is built from 16 residues. V was shortened by 1 base and J by 1 base, with 13 bases between the two germline ends. Germline-derived CDR1 and CDR2 are SGHRS and YFSETQ. CDR3 bases read: TGCGCCAGCAGCTTGAGGGACTCTATGGGCACAGATACG. Amino acids: CASSLRDSMGTDT. The entire CDR3 sequence reads CASSLRDSMGTDTQYF.

As to this clone: The read terminates 3 residues before the CDR3 end, so the remaining end is supplied by the germline J gene. The genes are TRBV11-2 and TRBJ1-1; D is possibly TRBD1 (5 bases). The CDR3 runs 15 residues. Between the trimmed V and J ends, which lost 6 bases and 0 bases, there was a span of 14 bases. Germline CDR1 SGHAT, CDR2 FQNNGV. The CDR3 is CASSPRGAVNTEAFF. Partial CDR3 DNA: TGTGCCAGCAGTCCCCGTGGGGCAGTGAACACTGAA.

Worth noting for this clone: Read coverage stops 3 residues before the CDR3 terminus; the germline J gene supplies the remainder. The chain couples TRBV2 to TRBJ1-3; 7 nucleotides match TRBD1. The germline gives CDR1 SNHLY, CDR2 FYNNEI. V shed 8 bases, J shed 2 bases, and the junction held 12 bases outside the gene matches. The CDR3 consists of 16 residues. The CDR3: CASCRDRAMTGNTIYF. Incomplete CDR3 DNA: TGTGCCAGCTGCCGCGACAGGGCGATGACTGGAAACACC.

Remarks on this clone: The read ends 3 residues before the CDR3 terminus; that terminus is restored from the germline J gene. The V call is TRBV19, the J call TRBJ1-5; 9 positions match TRBD1. Trimming at V came to 9 bases and at J to 4 bases, leaving 7 bases not matched to a gene. Germline V gene data show CDR1 as LNHDA and CDR2 as SQIVND (reference sequence). The CDR3 sequence is 14 residues long. The CDR3 loop is CASRPGQGNQPQHF. The sequenced part of the CDR3 DNA is TGTGCCAGCAGACCGGGACAGGGTAATCAGCCC.

Note on this clone: The read halts 3 residues ahead of the CDR3 end, with the missing end drawn from the germline J gene. The rearrangement uses TRBV5-1 and TRBJ1-4; possible D gene TRBD1, 5 bases. Germline V gives CDR1 SGHRS, CDR2 YFSETQ. Trimming took 0 bases from V and 7 from J, leaving 16 bases between them. The CDR3 is made up of 16 amino acids. The CDR3 region is CASSLAVGGFGEKLFF. The DNA read from the CDR3 is TGCGCCAGCAGCTTGGCCGTCGGGGGGTTCGGTGAAAAA.